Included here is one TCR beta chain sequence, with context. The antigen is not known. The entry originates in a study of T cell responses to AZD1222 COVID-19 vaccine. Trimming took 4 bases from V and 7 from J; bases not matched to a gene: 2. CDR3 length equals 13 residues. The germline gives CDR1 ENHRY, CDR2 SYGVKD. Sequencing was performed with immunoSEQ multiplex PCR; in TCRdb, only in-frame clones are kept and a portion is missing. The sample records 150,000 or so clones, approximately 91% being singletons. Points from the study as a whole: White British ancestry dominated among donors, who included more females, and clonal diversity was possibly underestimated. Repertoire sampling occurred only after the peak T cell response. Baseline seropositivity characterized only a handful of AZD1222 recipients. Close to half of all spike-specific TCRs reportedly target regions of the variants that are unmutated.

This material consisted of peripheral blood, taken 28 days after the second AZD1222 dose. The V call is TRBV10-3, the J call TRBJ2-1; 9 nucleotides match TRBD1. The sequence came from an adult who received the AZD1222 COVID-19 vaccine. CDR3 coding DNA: TGTGCCATCAGTGTCGGACAGGGGAATGAGCAGTTCTTC. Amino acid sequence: CAISVGQGNEQFF.